This T cell receptor beta chain was profiled in a study of beta chain features in type 1 diabetes. General observations from the study: TCRB CDR3s were moderately but significantly shorter in Type 1 diabetes patients in all four CD4+ subsets. Researchers could not determine here whether HLA type influences TCRB rearrangement.

The table lists this clone with a few counts. Antigen specificity is unknown. Germline V gene data show CDR1 as KGHSH and CDR2 as LQKENI. Trimming stripped 0 bases from V and 5 bases from J, with 7 bases between. The CDR3 loop spans 13 amino acids. Expressed TCRB transcripts were sequenced because the isolated RNA had all been reverse transcribed beforehand. The data were produced by immunoSEQ multiplex PCR, yet TCRdb's version contains in-frame clones alone and is incomplete. Of a few hundred thousand clones in the sample, about 15% were seen once. The sequenced material came from naive CD4+ T cells from blood. This sequence originates from a man under 40 in good health. The V call is TRBV18, the J call TRBJ1-2; D possibly corresponds to TRBD1 (5 bases). CDR3 sequence reads: CASSPPGVYGYTF. CDR3 DNA: TGTGCCAGCTCACCACCGGGGGTTTATGGCTACACCTTC.